The 15 T cell receptor beta chains listed next were all sequenced from one sample in a study of cytomegalovirus exposure and HLA in healthy donors. Primers: 60 Vbeta forward and 13 Jbeta reverse. The table came from immunoSEQ multiplex PCR; TCRdb's copy has only in-frame clones and leaves some out. The table shows more than 140,000 clones, with roughly 86% occurring only once. Input material: PBMCs. These TCRs come from a man aged 18 to 29 in good health and CMV-seropositive.

The CDR3 region is CASRGDQPQHF. In DNA, the CDR3 is TGTGCCAGCCGGGGGGATCAGCCCCAGCATTTT. This chain links TRBV2 with TRBJ1-5; D is possibly TRBD1 (5 bases). CDR1 is SNHLY and CDR2 is FYNNEI in the germline V gene. This CDR3 contains 11 residues. The ends were cut back, 8 bases at V and 5 bases at J, with 7 bases in the middle.

The chain combines TRBV2 with TRBJ1-1; the D gene is possibly TRBD1 (5 bases). Germline CDR1 is SNHLY and CDR2 is FYNNEI. The CDR3 loop spans 14 amino acids. The V end was cut by 0 bases, the J end by 4 bases, with 9 bases between. CDR3 bases: TGTGCCAGCAGTGAAGCGGGGGGAAGCACTGAAGCTTTCTTT. It yields the protein CASSEAGGSTEAFF.

The chain couples TRBV5-1 to TRBJ1-2; 10 bases are a match to TRBD1. CDR3 length equals 23 residues. Trimming cost V 1 base and J 0 bases; bases outside gene matches: 24. Germline values: CDR1 SGHRS, CDR2 YFSETQ. CDR3 region: CASSLNGVPSVPGQGKANYGYTF. CDR3 coding DNA: TGCGCCAGCAGCTTGAATGGTGTCCCCTCAGTCCCGGGACAGGGGAAAGCTAACTATGGCTACACCTTC.

This chain links TRBV18 with TRBJ2-7, with TRBD2 identical over 10 bases. Germline values: CDR1 KGHSH, CDR2 LQKENI. The junction had 8 bases not matched to a gene; V was cut back by 3 bases and J by 3 bases. This CDR3 spans 16 amino acids. Here the CDR3 DNA reads TGTGCCAGCTCACCCACCGCGGTAGCGGGGGGCTACGAGCAGTACTTC. It specifies CASSPTAVAGGYEQYF.

For the CDR3, the DNA is TGTGCCAGCAGCTTATTTTCCGGGACAGGGGCCGGGGAGCTGTTTTTT. It encodes CASSLFSGTGAGELFF. The rearrangement joins TRBV7-3 to TRBJ2-2; 10 bases are shared with TRBD1. V was clipped by 2 bases and J by 6 bases; unmatched bases: 6. The germline gives CDR1 SGHTA, CDR2 FQGTGA. This CDR3 spans 16 amino acids.

The gene calls are TRBV7-8 and TRBJ2-1; 11 nucleotides line up with TRBD1. The length of the CDR3 is 14 residues. Germline CDR1 is SGHVS and CDR2 is FQNEAQ. The V and J ends lost 4 bases and 7 bases, in that order; junction bases with no gene match: 3. The CDR3 DNA follows: TGTGCCAGCAGCTACCGGGACAGGGGGAATGAGCAGTTCTTC. Encoded protein: CASSYRDRGNEQFF. Using reference TRBV7-8 and TRBJ2-1 for the parts outside the CDR3, the full variable domain is GAGVSQSPRYKVAKRGQDVALRCDPISGHVSLFWYQQALGQGPEFLTYFQNEAQLDKSGLPSDRFFAERPEGSVSTLKIQRTQQEDSAVYLCASSYRDRGNEQFFGPGTRLTVL.

The rearrangement joins TRBV4-1 to TRBJ2-7; tentative D call: TRBD2 (6 bases). CDR1 is MGHRA and CDR2 is YSYEKL in the germline V gene. This CDR3 has 15 residues. Deletions cut 5 bases from V and 2 bases from J, with 16 bases between. The CDR3 here is CASSVTAASAYEQYF. As DNA, the CDR3 is TGCGCCAGCAGCGTCACGGCCGCTAGCGCCTACGAGCAGTACTTC.

The rearrangement uses TRBV5-1 and TRBJ2-1; 13 bases are a match to TRBD2. Germline CDR1 SGHRS, CDR2 YFSETQ. CDR3 length equals 14 residues. With V trimmed by 4 bases and J by 10 bases, 5 bases remained unmatched. The chain's CDR3 is CASSKGLAGTEQFF. CDR3 DNA sequence: TGCGCCAGCAGCAAGGGACTAGCGGGGACGGAGCAGTTCTTC.

This rearrangement joins TRBV7-2 to TRBJ1-5; TRBD1 might be the D (6 bases). CDR1 and CDR2 from the germline V gene are SGHTA and FQGNSA. The CDR3 is 13 residues long. The ends were cut back, 4 bases at V and 7 bases at J, with 11 bases in the middle. Here the CDR3 DNA reads TGTGCCAGCAGCTCCGGACAGACACAGCCCCAGCATTTT. This codes for CASSSGQTQPQHF.

V and J are TRBV6-1 and TRBJ2-1; 9 bases are shared with TRBD2. The J segment lost 3 bases and the V segment lost 8 bases, leaving 8 bases of the junction unmatched. This CDR3 contains 15 residues. CDR1 MNHNS and CDR2 SASEGT come from the germline V gene. Here the CDR3 reads CASGGASGVYNEQFF. Written as DNA, the CDR3 is TGTGCCAGCGGGGGGGCTAGCGGGGTCTACAATGAGCAGTTCTTC.

This clone has just a few counts. The chain employs TRBV11-2 and TRBJ2-6; the match to TRBD2 covers 10 bases. V trimming: 1 base; J trimming: 4 bases; junction bases outside the gene matches: 4. Per the germline V gene, CDR1 is SGHAT and CDR2 is FQNNGV. The CDR3 runs to 17 residues. DNA for the CDR3: TGTGCCAGCAGCTTAGTAGCGGGAGGCTCCGGGGCCAACGTCCTGACTTTC. Translated: CASSLVAGGSGANVLTF.

The V call is TRBV5-1, the J call TRBJ2-1; 9 bases agree with TRBD1. CDR3 length: 16 residues. CDR1 SGHRS and CDR2 YFSETQ come from the germline V gene. The V segment lost 0 bases and the J segment 4 bases; nucleotides outside the gene matches: 5. In DNA, the CDR3 is TGCGCCAGCAGCTTGGCCGTGACAGGGGGGTACAATGAGCAGTTCTTC. This sequence encodes CASSLAVTGGYNEQFF. Full variable domain (outside the CDR3, taken from reference TRBV5-1 and TRBJ2-1): KAGVTQTPRYLIKTRGQQVTLSCSPISGHRSVSWYQQTPGQGLQFLFEYFSETQRNKGNFPGRFSGRQFSNSRSEMNVSTLELGDSALYLCASSLAVTGGYNEQFFGPGTRLTVL.

The chain recombines TRBV10-2 with TRBJ2-2; the match to TRBD2 covers 14 bases. This CDR3 region has 15 residues. Germline CDR1 WSHSY, CDR2 SAAADI. J gave up 6 bases and V 6 bases, and 3 bases lay outside the gene matches. The CDR3 region has the DNA TGCGCCAGCAGCCTGGGACTAGCGGGAGCCGGGGAGCTGTTTTTT. This encodes CASSLGLAGAGELFF.

This clone was seen only once. The V gene is TRBV4-1, the J gene TRBJ1-4; 12 bases map to TRBD1. V lost 6 bases to trimming and J lost 7 bases; unmatched junction nucleotides: 12. Germline lookup yields CDR1 MGHRA and CDR2 YSYEKL. There are 17 residues in the CDR3. This CDR3 is CASRRPGQGAEGEKLFF. As DNA, the CDR3 is TGCGCCAGCAGACGGCCGGGACAGGGGGCCGAAGGTGAAAAACTGTTTTTT.

J is TRBJ1-1 and V is TRBV5-1; D not certain. The germline CDR1 and CDR2 sequences are SGHRS and YFSETQ. The CDR3 has 14 residues. Trimming removed 7 bases from V and 1 base from J, with 14 bases in between. This CDR3 reads CASCRDWGNTEAFF. The DNA for the CDR3 is TGCGCCAGCTGCCGGGATTGGGGGAACACTGAAGCTTTCTTT.